A selection of T cell receptor beta chains follows, all from one sample in a study of T cell repertoires in cytomegalovirus infection. TCRdb independently ran MiXCR on the reads; one entry per CDR3 protein. The sample shows some 250,000 distinct CDR3 sequences, around 8.7% of them seen only once. The sample taken for sequencing was PBMCs. The receptors here all came from a human donor in good health (CMV status not recorded). Some clones in this sample may be carry-over from other donors' samples. Both conserved end residues are part of each CDR3. The D gene is left open where the match is weak. The size field is filled for only some rows; it gives once, few, many or a size class.

j_call: TRBJ2-1
clone_size: many
v_call: TRBV28
d_call: TRBD2
cdr3_aa: CASRPQAAGGHEQFF
cdr3_nt: TGTGCCAGCAGGCCCCAGGCGGCGGGGGGCCATGAGCAGTTCTTC

j_call: TRBJ2-3
clone_size: few
v_call: TRBV19
d_call: TRBD1
cdr3_aa: CASRGQGGTDTQYF
cdr3_nt: TGTGCCAGTAGGGGACAGGGTGGGACAGATACGCAGTATTTT

j_call: TRBJ2-5
clone_size: -
v_call: TRBV30
d_call: TRBD2
cdr3_aa: CAWTSAGFLETQYF
cdr3_nt: TGTGCCTGGACTTCAGCGGGGTTTTTGGAGACCCAGTACTTC

j_call: TRBJ1-1
clone_size: many
v_call: TRBV7-6
d_call: -
cdr3_aa: CASSAPGAASNTEAFF
cdr3_nt: TGTGCCAGCAGCGCACCAGGGGCAGCTTCGAACACTGAAGCTTTCTTT

j_call: TRBJ2-1
clone_size: few
v_call: TRBV20-1
d_call: -
cdr3_aa: CSASDSPLYNEQFF
cdr3_nt: TGCAGTGCTAGTGATTCCCCGCTCTACAATGAGCAGTTCTTC

j_call: TRBJ2-1
clone_size: many
v_call: TRBV12-3/TRBV12-4
d_call: TRBD2
cdr3_aa: CASSPGTSGRNEQFF
cdr3_nt: TGTGCCAGCAGTCCGGGGACTAGCGGCAGGAATGAGCAGTTCTTC

j_call: TRBJ2-5
clone_size: many
v_call: TRBV20-1
d_call: TRBD2
cdr3_aa: CSARDSSGRSQETQYF
cdr3_nt: TGCAGTGCTAGAGACTCCAGCGGGAGGTCGCAAGAGACCCAGTACTTC

j_call: TRBJ2-7
clone_size: many
v_call: TRBV7-9
d_call: TRBD1
cdr3_aa: CASSLAQGSNEQYF
cdr3_nt: TGTGCCAGCAGCTTAGCACAGGGGAGCAACGAGCAGTACTTC

j_call: TRBJ1-6
clone_size: -
v_call: TRBV12-3/TRBV12-4
d_call: -
cdr3_aa: CASSLGTNNSPPHF
cdr3_nt: TGTGCCAGCAGTTTGGGTACCAATAATTCACCCCCCCACTTT

j_call: TRBJ2-5
clone_size: many
v_call: TRBV13
d_call: TRBD1
cdr3_aa: CASSPGTEQETQYF
cdr3_nt: TGTGCCAGCAGCCCCGGGACAGAGCAAGAGACCCAGTACTTC

j_call: TRBJ2-7
clone_size: few
v_call: TRBV5-1
d_call: TRBD2
cdr3_aa: CASSLRSASSGTSYEQYF
cdr3_nt: TGCGCCAGCAGCTTGCGTTCGGCCTCTAGCGGGACCTCCTACGAGCAGTACTTC

j_call: TRBJ2-5
clone_size: many
v_call: TRBV7-2
d_call: -
cdr3_aa: CASSLGLGASVETQYF
cdr3_nt: TGTGCCAGCAGCTTAGGTCTGGGGGCATCTGTTGAGACCCAGTACTTC

j_call: TRBJ2-5
clone_size: many
v_call: TRBV2
d_call: -
cdr3_aa: CASSESRLSEKTQYF
cdr3_nt: TGTGCCAGCAGTGAAAGCCGGCTAAGCGAGAAGACCCAGTACTTC

j_call: TRBJ2-3
clone_size: many
v_call: TRBV7-2
d_call: TRBD2
cdr3_aa: CASSRGLAGGTDTQYF
cdr3_nt: TGTGCCAGCAGCCGGGGACTAGCGGGGGGCACAGATACGCAGTATTTT

j_call: TRBJ2-3
clone_size: many
v_call: TRBV4-1
d_call: TRBD2
cdr3_aa: CASSRRPLAGGGDTQYF
cdr3_nt: TGTGCCAGCAGCCGCCGACCACTAGCGGGGGGCGGGGATACGCAGTATTTT

j_call: TRBJ2-2
clone_size: many
v_call: TRBV7-2
d_call: -
cdr3_aa: CASSLARANTGELFF
cdr3_nt: TGTGCCAGCAGCTTAGCCAGGGCGAACACCGGGGAGCTGTTTTTT

j_call: TRBJ2-2
clone_size: many
v_call: TRBV28
d_call: -
cdr3_aa: CASSLMRELFF
cdr3_nt: TGTGCCAGCAGTTTAATGAGGGAGCTGTTTTTT

j_call: TRBJ2-1
clone_size: many
v_call: TRBV7-8
d_call: TRBD2
cdr3_aa: CASSLAGTSGYNEQFF
cdr3_nt: TGTGCCAGCAGCTTAGCCGGGACTAGCGGTTACAATGAGCAGTTCTTC

j_call: TRBJ1-6
clone_size: few
v_call: TRBV20-1
d_call: TRBD1
cdr3_aa: CSARDSGTGATNSPLHF
cdr3_nt: TGCAGTGCTAGGGACTCCGGGACAGGGGCCACTAATTCACCCCTCCACTTT

j_call: TRBJ1-5
clone_size: many
v_call: TRBV12-3/TRBV12-4
d_call: TRBD1
cdr3_aa: CASSGQGLGQPQHF
cdr3_nt: TGTGCCAGCAGCGGACAGGGGCTGGGTCAGCCCCAGCATTTT

j_call: TRBJ1-1
clone_size: -
v_call: TRBV29-1
d_call: TRBD1
cdr3_aa: CSVDRTGTEAFF
cdr3_nt: TGCAGCGTTGACAGGACAGGGACTGAAGCTTTCTTT

j_call: TRBJ2-6
clone_size: -
v_call: TRBV12-3/TRBV12-4
d_call: -
cdr3_aa: CASSPLTGANVLTF
cdr3_nt: TGTGCCAGCAGCCCCCTTACTGGGGCCAACGTCCTGACTTTC

j_call: TRBJ1-3
clone_size: -
v_call: TRBV28
d_call: -
cdr3_aa: CASTSMGVGNTIYF
cdr3_nt: TGTGCCAGCACATCCATGGGGGTAGGAAACACCATATATTTT

j_call: TRBJ2-5
clone_size: many
v_call: TRBV7-2
d_call: TRBD2
cdr3_aa: CASSLRTSRLQETQYF
cdr3_nt: TGTGCCAGCAGCTTGAGGACTAGCAGATTACAAGAGACCCAGTACTTC

j_call: TRBJ1-2
clone_size: -
v_call: TRBV25-1
d_call: -
cdr3_aa: CASSGGYTF
cdr3_nt: TGTGCCAGCAGCGGGGGCTACACCTTC

j_call: TRBJ2-1
clone_size: few
v_call: TRBV19
d_call: TRBD2
cdr3_aa: CASSPRIPGLAGGPTSEQFF
cdr3_nt: TGTGCCAGTAGTCCAAGGATCCCGGGACTAGCGGGAGGGCCGACCTCTGAGCAGTTCTTC

j_call: TRBJ1-5
clone_size: many
v_call: TRBV7-2
d_call: -
cdr3_aa: CASSFSGTDSNQPQHF
cdr3_nt: TGTGCCAGCAGCTTCTCCGGGACGGATAGCAATCAGCCCCAGCATTTT

j_call: TRBJ2-5
clone_size: many
v_call: TRBV7-2
d_call: -
cdr3_aa: CASTEWVGGVQETQYF
cdr3_nt: TGTGCCAGCACCGAATGGGTCGGGGGCGTCCAAGAGACCCAGTACTTC

j_call: TRBJ2-7
clone_size: once
v_call: TRBV19
d_call: -
cdr3_aa: CASSIVQGSSYEQYF
cdr3_nt: TGTGCCAGTAGTATAGTGCAGGGGAGCTCCTACGAGCAGTACTTC

j_call: TRBJ2-3
clone_size: -
v_call: TRBV29-1
d_call: TRBD1
cdr3_aa: CSVSGTAQDTQYF
cdr3_nt: TGCAGCGTGTCCGGGACAGCCCAAGATACGCAGTATTTT

j_call: TRBJ1-5
clone_size: few
v_call: TRBV10-3
d_call: -
cdr3_aa: CAIRDTRNQPQHF
cdr3_nt: TGTGCCATCAGGGACACCCGCAATCAGCCCCAGCATTTT

j_call: TRBJ1-2
clone_size: -
v_call: TRBV7-9
d_call: -
cdr3_aa: CASSLDGTAYGYTF
cdr3_nt: TGTGCCAGCAGCTTAGATGGAACAGCATATGGCTACACCTTC

j_call: TRBJ1-1
clone_size: -
v_call: TRBV19
d_call: -
cdr3_aa: CAVKVGRIEAFF
cdr3_nt: TGTGCCGTTAAAGTGGGTCGTATTGAAGCTTTCTTT

j_call: TRBJ1-4
clone_size: -
v_call: TRBV11-2
d_call: -
cdr3_aa: CASSLGVGATNEKLFF
cdr3_nt: TGTGCCAGCAGCTTAGGAGTCGGAGCAACTAATGAAAAACTGTTTTTT